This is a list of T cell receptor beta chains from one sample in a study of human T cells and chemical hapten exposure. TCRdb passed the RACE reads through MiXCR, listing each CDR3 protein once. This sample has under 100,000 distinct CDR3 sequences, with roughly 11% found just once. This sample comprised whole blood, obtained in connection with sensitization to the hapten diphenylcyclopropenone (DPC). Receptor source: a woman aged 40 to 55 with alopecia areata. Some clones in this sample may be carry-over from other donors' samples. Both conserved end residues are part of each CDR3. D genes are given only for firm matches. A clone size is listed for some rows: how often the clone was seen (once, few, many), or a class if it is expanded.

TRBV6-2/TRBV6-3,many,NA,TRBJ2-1,CASSYSGRRPNEQFF,TGTGCCAGCAGTTACTCGGGACGCCGGCCGAATGAGCAGTTCTTC
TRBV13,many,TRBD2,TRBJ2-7,CASSPPSGGAYGQYF,TGTGCCAGCAGCCCGCCTAGCGGGGGAGCCTACGGGCAGTACTTC
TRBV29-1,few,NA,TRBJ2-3,CSVDLTDTQYF,TGCAGCGTTGATCTAACAGATACGCAGTATTTT
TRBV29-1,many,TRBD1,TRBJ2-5,CSAGVATGGQETQYF,TGCAGCGCTGGGGTGGCTACAGGGGGACAAGAGACCCAGTACTTC
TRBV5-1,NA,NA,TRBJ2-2,CASSSGLRPGRTGELFF,TGCGCCAGCAGCTCGGGTCTACGACCCGGCCGCACCGGGGAGCTGTTTTTT
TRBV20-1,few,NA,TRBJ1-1,CSAVRTGGYTEAFF,TGCAGTGCTGTCCGGACGGGGGGTTACACTGAAGCTTTCTTT
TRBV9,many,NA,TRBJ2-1,CASSPRLGLYNEQFF,TGTGCCAGCAGCCCTCGATTAGGGCTTTACAATGAGCAGTTCTTC
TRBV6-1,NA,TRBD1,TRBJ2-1,CASSPLGQGAPSSHREQFF,TGTGCCAGCAGTCCGTTGGGACAGGGGGCGCCTAGCTCCCATAGGGAGCAGTTCTTC
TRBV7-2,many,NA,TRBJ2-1,CASSLLAGNEQFF,TGTGCCAGCAGCTTATTGGCAGGCAATGAGCAGTTCTTC
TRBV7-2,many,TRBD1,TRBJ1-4,CASSPTGGGHEKLFF,TGTGCCAGCAGCCCGACAGGGGGCGGGCATGAAAAACTGTTTTTT
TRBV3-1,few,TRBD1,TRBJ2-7,CASSPLATGEQYF,TGTGCCAGCAGCCCACTTGCGACAGGGGAGCAGTACTTC
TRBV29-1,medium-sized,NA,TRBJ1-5,CSVADGVLGNQPQHF,TGCAGCGTTGCGGACGGGGTTCTAGGCAATCAGCCCCAGCATTTT
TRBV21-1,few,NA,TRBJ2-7,CASSIRLELAGPSFYEQYF,TGTGCCAGCAGCATCCGCCTTGAGCTAGCGGGGCCATCTTTCTACGAGCAGTACTTC
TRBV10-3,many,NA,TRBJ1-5,CATGLNAGAGQPQHF,TGTGCCACCGGATTAAATGCAGGGGCGGGCCAGCCCCAGCATTTT
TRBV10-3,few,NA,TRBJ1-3,CAISDEGFSGNTIYF,TGTGCCATCAGTGATGAAGGGTTCTCTGGAAACACCATATATTTT
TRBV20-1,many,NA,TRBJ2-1,CSASGTLSYNEQFF,TGCAGTGCTAGTGGTACGCTCTCCTACAATGAGCAGTTCTTC
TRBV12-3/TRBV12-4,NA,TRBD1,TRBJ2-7,CASSLGQGRYTPYEQYF,TGTGCCAGCAGTTTGGGACAGGGGCGATATACCCCCTACGAGCAGTACTTC
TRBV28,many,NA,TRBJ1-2,CASTVGGADYGYTF,TGTGCCAGCACCGTAGGGGGGGCGGACTATGGCTACACCTTC
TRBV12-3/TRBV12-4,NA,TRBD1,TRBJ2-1,CASSPQGYNEQFF,TGTGCCAGCAGTCCACAGGGGTACAATGAGCAGTTCTTC
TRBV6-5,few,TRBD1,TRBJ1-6,CASSYGQGSDPTNSPLHF,TGTGCCAGCAGTTACGGACAGGGGTCAGATCCCACAAATTCACCCCTCCACTTT
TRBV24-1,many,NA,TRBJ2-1,CATSDRAGTTYNEQFF,TGTGCCACCAGTGATCGTGCCGGGACCACCTACAATGAGCAGTTCTTC
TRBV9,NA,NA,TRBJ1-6,CASSVAGRGNSPLHF,TGTGCCAGCAGCGTAGCAGGCAGGGGTAATTCACCCCTCCACTTT
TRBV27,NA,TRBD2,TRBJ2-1,CASSSPLGTSDNEQFF,TGTGCCAGCAGTTCACCCCTAGGGACTAGCGACAATGAGCAGTTCTTC
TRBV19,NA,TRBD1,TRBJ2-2,CASSMVNRGVTGELFF,TGTGCCAGTAGTATGGTTAACAGGGGGGTCACCGGGGAGCTGTTTTTT
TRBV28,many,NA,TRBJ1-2,CASSTPPRGGTF,TGTGCCAGCAGTACCCCCCCCAGGGGAGGGACCTTC
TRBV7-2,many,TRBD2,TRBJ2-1,CASSFSGSYNEQFF,TGTGCCAGCAGCTTTAGCGGGAGTTACAATGAGCAGTTCTTC
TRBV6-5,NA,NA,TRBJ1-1,CASSYSTPGQMNTEAFF,TGTGCCAGCAGTTACTCGACTCCAGGACAGATGAACACTGAAGCTTTCTTT
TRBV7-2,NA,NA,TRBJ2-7,CASSRGGRAGEQYF,TGTGCCAGCAGCCGAGGCGGCAGGGCAGGGGAGCAGTACTTC
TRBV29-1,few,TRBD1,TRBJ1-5,CSVRQGDQPQHF,TGCAGCGTCCGACAGGGGGATCAGCCCCAGCATTTT
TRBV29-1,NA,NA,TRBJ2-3,CSVTVPDTQYF,TGCAGCGTGACAGTTCCCGATACGCAGTATTTT
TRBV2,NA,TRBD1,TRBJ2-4,CASSEGQVLAKNIQYF,TGTGCCAGCAGTGAGGGACAGGTCCTAGCCAAAAACATTCAGTACTTC
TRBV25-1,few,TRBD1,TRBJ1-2,CASSLGQFYGYTF,TGTGCCAGCAGTTTGGGACAGTTCTATGGCTACACCTTC
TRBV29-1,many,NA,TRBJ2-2,CSVKPGQPNTGELFF,TGCAGCGTCAAACCGGGACAACCGAACACCGGGGAGCTGTTTTTT
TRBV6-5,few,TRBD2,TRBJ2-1,CASSFTGLAGGKGNEQFF,TGTGCCAGCAGTTTCACGGGACTAGCGGGAGGGAAAGGGAATGAGCAGTTCTTC
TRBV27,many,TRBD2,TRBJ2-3,CASSPRGLAGGRDTQYF,TGTGCCAGCAGTCCCCGGGGACTAGCGGGAGGGCGAGATACGCAGTATTTT
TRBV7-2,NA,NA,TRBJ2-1,CASSRPGNNEQFF,TGTGCCAGCAGCCGACCAGGAAACAATGAGCAGTTCTTC
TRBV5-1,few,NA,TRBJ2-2,CASSLKGPTGELFF,TGCGCCAGCAGCTTGAAAGGCCCCACCGGGGAGCTGTTTTTT
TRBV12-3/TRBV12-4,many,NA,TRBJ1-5,CASSLKPSNQPQHF,TGTGCCAGCAGTTTAAAACCTAGCAATCAGCCCCAGCATTTT
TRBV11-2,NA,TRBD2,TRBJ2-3,CASSFGAGGPTDTQYF,TGTGCCAGCAGCTTCGGAGCGGGGGGACCCACAGATACGCAGTATTTT
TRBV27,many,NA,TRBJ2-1,CASSSRGGEQFF,TGTGCCAGCAGTTCGCGGGGAGGTGAGCAGTTCTTC
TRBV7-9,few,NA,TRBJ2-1,CASSLASLRAGNEQFF,TGTGCCAGCAGCTTAGCCTCCCTACGGGCTGGAAATGAGCAGTTCTTC